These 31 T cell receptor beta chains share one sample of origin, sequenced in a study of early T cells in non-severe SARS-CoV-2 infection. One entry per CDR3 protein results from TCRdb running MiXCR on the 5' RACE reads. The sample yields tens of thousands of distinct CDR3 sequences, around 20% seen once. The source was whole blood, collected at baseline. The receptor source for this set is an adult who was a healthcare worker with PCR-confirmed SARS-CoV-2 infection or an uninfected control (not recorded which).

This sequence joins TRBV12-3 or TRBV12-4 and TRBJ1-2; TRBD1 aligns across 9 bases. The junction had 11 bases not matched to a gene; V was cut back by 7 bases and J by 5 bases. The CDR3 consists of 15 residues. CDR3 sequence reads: CASTLRTGVGYGYTF. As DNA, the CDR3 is TGTGCCAGCACCCTGAGGACAGGGGTGGGGTATGGCTACACCTTC.

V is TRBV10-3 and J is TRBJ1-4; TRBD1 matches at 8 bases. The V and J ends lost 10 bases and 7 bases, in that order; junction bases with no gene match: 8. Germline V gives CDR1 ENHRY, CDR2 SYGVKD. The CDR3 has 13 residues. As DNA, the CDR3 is TGTGCCACCAGGGACAGGTCGTTTGAAAAACTGTTTTTT. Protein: CATRDRSFEKLFF.

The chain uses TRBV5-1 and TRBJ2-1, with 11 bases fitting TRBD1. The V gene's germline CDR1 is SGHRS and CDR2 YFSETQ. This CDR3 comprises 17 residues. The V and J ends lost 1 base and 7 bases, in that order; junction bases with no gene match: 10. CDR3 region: CASSLSPGQGALNEQFF. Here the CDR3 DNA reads TGCGCCAGCAGCTTGAGCCCAGGACAGGGGGCCTTGAATGAGCAGTTCTTC. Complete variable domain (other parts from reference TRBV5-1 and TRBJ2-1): KAGVTQTPRYLIKTRGQQVTLSCSPISGHRSVSWYQQTPGQGLQFLFEYFSETQRNKGNFPGRFSGRQFSNSRSEMNVSTLELGDSALYLCASSLSPGQGALNEQFFGPGTRLTVL.

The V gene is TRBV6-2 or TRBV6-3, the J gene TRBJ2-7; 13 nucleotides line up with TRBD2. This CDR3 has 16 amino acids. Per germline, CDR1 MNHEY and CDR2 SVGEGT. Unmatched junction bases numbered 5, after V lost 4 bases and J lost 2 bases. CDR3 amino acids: CASSSTSGGAPYEQYF. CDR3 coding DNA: TGTGCCAGCAGTTCAACTAGCGGGGGGGCCCCCTACGAGCAGTACTTC.

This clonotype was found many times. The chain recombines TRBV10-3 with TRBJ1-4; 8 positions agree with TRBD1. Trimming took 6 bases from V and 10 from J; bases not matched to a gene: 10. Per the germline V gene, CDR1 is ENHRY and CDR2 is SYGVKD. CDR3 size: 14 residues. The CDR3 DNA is TGTGCCATCAGCGCGGACAGGGCCGGCGGAAAACTGTTTTTT. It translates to CAISADRAGGKLFF.

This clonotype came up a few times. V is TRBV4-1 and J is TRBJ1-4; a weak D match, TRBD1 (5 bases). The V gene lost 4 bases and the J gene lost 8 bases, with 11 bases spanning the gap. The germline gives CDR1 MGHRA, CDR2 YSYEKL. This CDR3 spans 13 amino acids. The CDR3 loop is CASSLSGTEKLFF. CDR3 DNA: TGCGCCAGCAGCCTGTCCGGGACGGAAAAACTGTTTTTT.

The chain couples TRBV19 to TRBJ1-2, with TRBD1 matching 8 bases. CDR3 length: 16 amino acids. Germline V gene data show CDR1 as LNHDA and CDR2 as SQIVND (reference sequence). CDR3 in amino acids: CAATSTGEAFDYGYTF. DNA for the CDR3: TGTGCGGCCACCTCGACAGGGGAAGCATTTGACTATGGCTACACCTTC. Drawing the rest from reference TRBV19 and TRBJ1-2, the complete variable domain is DGGITQSPKYLFRKEGQNVTLSCEQNLNHDAMYWYRQDPGQGLRLIYYSQIVNDFQKGDIAEGYSVSREKKESFPLTVTSAQKNPTAFYLCAATSTGEAFDYGYTFGSGTRLTVV.

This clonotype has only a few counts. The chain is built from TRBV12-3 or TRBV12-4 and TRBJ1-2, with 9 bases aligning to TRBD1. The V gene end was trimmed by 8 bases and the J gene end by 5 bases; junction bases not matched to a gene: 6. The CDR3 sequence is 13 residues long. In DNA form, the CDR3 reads TGTGCCAGCTCCAGGACAGGGGATTATGGCTACACCTTC. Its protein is CASSRTGDYGYTF.

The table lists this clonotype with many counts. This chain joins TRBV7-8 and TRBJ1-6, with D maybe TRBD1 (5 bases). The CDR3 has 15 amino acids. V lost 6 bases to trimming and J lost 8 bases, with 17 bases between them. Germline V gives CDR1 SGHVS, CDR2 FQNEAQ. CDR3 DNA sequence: TGTGCCAGCAGGCAGGGCCGACAGACTTATTCACCCCTCCACTTT. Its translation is CASRQGRQTYSPLHF. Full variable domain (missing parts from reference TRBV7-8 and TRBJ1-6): GAGVSQSPRYKVAKRGQDVALRCDPISGHVSLFWYQQALGQGPEFLTYFQNEAQLDKSGLPSDRFFAERPEGSVSTLKIQRTQQEDSAVYLCASRQGRQTYSPLHFGNGTRLTVT.

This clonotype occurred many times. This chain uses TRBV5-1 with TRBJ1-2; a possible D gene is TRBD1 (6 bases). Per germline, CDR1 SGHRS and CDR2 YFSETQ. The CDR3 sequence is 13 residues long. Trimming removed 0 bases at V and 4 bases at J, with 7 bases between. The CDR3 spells CASSLGTAYGYTF. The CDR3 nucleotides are TGCGCCAGCAGCTTGGGGACAGCCTATGGCTACACCTTC.

DNA for the CDR3: TGTGCCAGCAGTGGAGGACGCGGGACCCAGTACTTC. Translation: CASSGGRGTQYF. V gene TRBV27 combines with J gene TRBJ2-5; TRBD2 is a possible D gene (5 bases). The CDR3 sequence is 12 residues long. Trimming left V 5 bases short and J 7 bases short, with 11 bases between. Germline-derived CDR1 and CDR2 are MNHEY and SMNVEV (reference sequence).

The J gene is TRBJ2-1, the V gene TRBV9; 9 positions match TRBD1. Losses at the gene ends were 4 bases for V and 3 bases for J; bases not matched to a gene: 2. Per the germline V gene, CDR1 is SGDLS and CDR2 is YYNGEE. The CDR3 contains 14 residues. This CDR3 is CASSMGQGYNEQFF. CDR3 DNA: TGTGCCAGCAGCATGGGACAGGGCTACAATGAGCAGTTCTTC.

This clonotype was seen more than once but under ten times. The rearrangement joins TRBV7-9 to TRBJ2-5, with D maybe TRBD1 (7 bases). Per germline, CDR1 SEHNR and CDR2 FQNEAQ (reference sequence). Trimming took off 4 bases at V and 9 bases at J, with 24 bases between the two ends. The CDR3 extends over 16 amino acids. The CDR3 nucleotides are TGTGCCAGCAGCTCCCACGGCGCGGGACAGACAGCATCCCAGTACTTC. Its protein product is CASSSHGAGQTASQYF.

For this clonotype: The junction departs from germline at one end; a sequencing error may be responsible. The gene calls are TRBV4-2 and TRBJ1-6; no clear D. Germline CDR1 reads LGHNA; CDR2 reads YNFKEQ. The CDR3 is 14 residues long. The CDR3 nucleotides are TGTGCCAGCAGCCAAGCACAGTATAATTCACCCCTCCCCTTT. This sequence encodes CASSQAQYNSPLPF.

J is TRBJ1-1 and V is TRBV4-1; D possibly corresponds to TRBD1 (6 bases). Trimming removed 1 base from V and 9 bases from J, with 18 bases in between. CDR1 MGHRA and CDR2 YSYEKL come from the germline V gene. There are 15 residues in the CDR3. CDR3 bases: TGCGCCAGCAGCCAAGCGGGGACAACCGGAGGAAAAGCTTTCTTT. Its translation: CASSQAGTTGGKAFF.

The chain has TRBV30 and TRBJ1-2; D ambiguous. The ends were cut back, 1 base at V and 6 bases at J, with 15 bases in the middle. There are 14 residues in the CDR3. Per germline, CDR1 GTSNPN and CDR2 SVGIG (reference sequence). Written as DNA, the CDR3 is TGTGCCTGGAGTGCCATAGTCTCTTTGGATGGCTACACCTTC. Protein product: CAWSAIVSLDGYTF.

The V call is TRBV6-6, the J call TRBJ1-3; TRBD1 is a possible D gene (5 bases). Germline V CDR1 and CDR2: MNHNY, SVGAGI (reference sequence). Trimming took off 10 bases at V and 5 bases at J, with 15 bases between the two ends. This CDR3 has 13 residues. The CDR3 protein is CATQGPARNTIYF. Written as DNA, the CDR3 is TGTGCCACCCAGGGCCCGGCAAGAAACACCATATATTTT.

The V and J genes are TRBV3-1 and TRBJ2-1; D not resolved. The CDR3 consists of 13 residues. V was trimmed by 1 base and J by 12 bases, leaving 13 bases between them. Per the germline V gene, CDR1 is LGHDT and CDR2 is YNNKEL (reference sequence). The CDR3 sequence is CASSQGYRLRQFF. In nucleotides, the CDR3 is TGTGCCAGCAGCCAAGGGTATAGATTACGGCAGTTCTTC.

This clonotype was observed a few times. The CDR3 DNA reads TGTGCCTACAGCGGAAGTGGAAACACCATATATTTT. Protein: CAYSGSGNTIYF. The V and J genes are TRBV5-4 and TRBJ1-3; D uncertain. This CDR3 is built from 12 residues. Per germline, CDR1 SGHNT and CDR2 YYREEE (reference sequence). Trimming left V 10 bases short and J 3 bases short, with 11 bases between.

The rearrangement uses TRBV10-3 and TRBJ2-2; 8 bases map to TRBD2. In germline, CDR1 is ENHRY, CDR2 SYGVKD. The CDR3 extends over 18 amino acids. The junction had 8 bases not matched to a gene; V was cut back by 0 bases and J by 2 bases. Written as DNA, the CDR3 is TGTGCCATCAGTGAGTCGAGAGGAGCGGGGGAAAACACCGGGGAGCTGTTTTTT. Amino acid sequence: CAISESRGAGENTGELFF.

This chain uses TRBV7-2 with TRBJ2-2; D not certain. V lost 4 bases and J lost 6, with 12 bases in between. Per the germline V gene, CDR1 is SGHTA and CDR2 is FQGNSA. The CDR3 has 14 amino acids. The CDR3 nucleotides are TGTGCCAGCAGCTACCAAACTGGCCCCGGGGAGCTGTTTTTT. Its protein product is CASSYQTGPGELFF.

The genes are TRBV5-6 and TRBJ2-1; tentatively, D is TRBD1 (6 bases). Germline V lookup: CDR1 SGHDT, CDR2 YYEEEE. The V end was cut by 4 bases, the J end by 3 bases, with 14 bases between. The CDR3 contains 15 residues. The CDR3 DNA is TGTGCCAGCAGCCCTACGTCGGACAGCTACAATGAGCAGTTCTTC. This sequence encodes CASSPTSDSYNEQFF.

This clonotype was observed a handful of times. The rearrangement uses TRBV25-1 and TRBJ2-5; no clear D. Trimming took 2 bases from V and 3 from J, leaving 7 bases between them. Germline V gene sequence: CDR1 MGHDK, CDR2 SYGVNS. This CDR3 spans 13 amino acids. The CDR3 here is CASSELVEETQYF. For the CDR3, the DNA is TGTGCCAGCAGTGAACTAGTCGAAGAGACCCAGTACTTC.

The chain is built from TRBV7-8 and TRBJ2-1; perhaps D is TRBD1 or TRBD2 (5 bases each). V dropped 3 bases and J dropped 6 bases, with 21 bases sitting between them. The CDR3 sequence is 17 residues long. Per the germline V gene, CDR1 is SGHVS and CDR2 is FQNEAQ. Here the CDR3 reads CASSFRDGRGVINEQFF. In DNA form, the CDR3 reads TGTGCCAGCAGCTTCCGGGACGGGCGAGGAGTTATCAATGAGCAGTTCTTC.

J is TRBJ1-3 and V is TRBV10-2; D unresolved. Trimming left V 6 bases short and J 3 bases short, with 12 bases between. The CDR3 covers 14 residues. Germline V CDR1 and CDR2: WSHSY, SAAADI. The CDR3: CASRQPTIGNTIYF. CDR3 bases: TGCGCCAGCAGACAGCCTACGATTGGAAACACCATATATTTT.

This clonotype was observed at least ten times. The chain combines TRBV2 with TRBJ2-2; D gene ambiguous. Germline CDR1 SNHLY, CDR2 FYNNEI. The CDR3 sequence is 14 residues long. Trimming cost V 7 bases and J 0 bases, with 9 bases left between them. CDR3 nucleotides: TGTGCCAGCAAGGCAGGTTCGAACACCGGGGAGCTGTTTTTT. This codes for CASKAGSNTGELFF. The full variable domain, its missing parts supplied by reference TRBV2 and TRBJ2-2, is EPEVTQTPSHQVTQMGQEVILRCVPISNHLYFYWYRQILGQKVEFLVSFYNNEISEKSEIFDDQFSVERPDGSNFTLKIRSTKLEDSAMYFCASKAGSNTGELFFGEGSRLTVL.

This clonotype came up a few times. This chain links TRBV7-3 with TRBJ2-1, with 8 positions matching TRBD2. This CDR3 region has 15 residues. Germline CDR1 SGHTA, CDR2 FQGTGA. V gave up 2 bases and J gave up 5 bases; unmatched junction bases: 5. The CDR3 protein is CASSLLAGTHNEQFF. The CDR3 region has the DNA TGTGCCAGCAGCTTATTAGCGGGGACCCACAATGAGCAGTTCTTC.

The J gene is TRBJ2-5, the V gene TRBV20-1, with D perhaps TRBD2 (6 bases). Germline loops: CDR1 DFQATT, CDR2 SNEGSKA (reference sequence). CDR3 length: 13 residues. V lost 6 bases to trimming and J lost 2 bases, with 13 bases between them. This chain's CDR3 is CSAPARGQETQYF. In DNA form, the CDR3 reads TGCAGTGCCCCAGCACGGGGGCAAGAGACCCAGTACTTC.

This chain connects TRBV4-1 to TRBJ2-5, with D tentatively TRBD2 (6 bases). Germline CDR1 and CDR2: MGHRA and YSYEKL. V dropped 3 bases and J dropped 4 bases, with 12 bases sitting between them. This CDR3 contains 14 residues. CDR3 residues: CASSQGLEPETQYF. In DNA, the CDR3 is TGCGCCAGCAGCCAGGGACTGGAGCCAGAGACCCAGTACTTC.

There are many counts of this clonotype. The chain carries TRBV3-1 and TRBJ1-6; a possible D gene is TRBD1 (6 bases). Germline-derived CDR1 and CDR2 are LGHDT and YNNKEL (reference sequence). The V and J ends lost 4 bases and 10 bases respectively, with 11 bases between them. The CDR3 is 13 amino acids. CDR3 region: CASSPRGNSPLHF. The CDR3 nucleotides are TGTGCCAGCAGCCCTAGGGGGAACTCACCCCTCCACTTT.

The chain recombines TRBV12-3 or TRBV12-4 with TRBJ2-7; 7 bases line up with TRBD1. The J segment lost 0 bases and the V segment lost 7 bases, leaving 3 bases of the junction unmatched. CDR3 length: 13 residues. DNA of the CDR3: TGTGCCAGCAAGGGACAGAACTCCTACGAGCAGTACTTC. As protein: CASKGQNSYEQYF.